The clone carrying this T cell receptor beta chain appeared a single time. A read error may produce the germline difference seen at one junction end. The CDR3 sequence is 18 residues long. Per the germline V gene, CDR1 is SGDLS and CDR2 is YYNGEE. After constant-region reverse-primer amplification, full-length variable regions underwent semi-nested PCR with Nested Universal Primer A. TCRdb re-called the 5' RACE reads through MiXCR, storing one row per CDR3 protein. The sample lists approximately 60,000 distinct CDR3 sequences; more than 25% were seen once. The sorted Tregs were CD4+CD25+CD127-/low cells.

The receptor's source is a female donor with breast cancer. Sequenced sample: tumor-infiltrating Tregs sorted from the breast tumor. The rearrangement links TRBV9 to TRBJ2-6, with 7 bases fitting TRBD1. DNA of the CDR3: TGTGCCAGCAGCAAGCGGACAGGATTACGCTCTGGGGCCGACGTCCTGACTTTC. Translated: CASSKRTGLRSGADVLTF.